These T cell receptor beta chains were read from a single sample in a study of siplizumab effects on memory and regulatory T cells. Profiled with immunoSEQ multiplex PCR; TCRdb holds only in-frame clones, not every one. The data hold 60,000 to 70,000 clones, with roughly 88% observed a single time. Sample: Tregs sorted from blood. These receptors all come from a human donor in good health. CDR3s include the opening cysteine and the closing phenylalanine or tryptophan. Each record gives: clone size, V gene, J gene, D gene, CDR3 DNA, CDR3 protein. D genes are given only for firm matches. Expanded clones are given a class, and other clones once, few, many or no size at all.

once	TRBV4-1	TRBJ1-1	.	TGCGCCAGCAGCCAACCTTTCGGGGGCATGAACACTGAAGCTTTCTTT	CASSQPFGGMNTEAFF
.	TRBV5-6	TRBJ2-2	TRBD2	TGTGCCAGCAGCTTGGCGGGACTAGGCCTAGGGGAGCTGTTTTTT	CASSLAGLGLGELFF
few	TRBV5-4	TRBJ2-2	.	TGTGCCAGCAGCTTACCCCGGACAGCGAACACCGGGGAGCTGTTTTTT	CASSLPRTANTGELFF
.	TRBV29-1	TRBJ2-1	.	TGCAGCGCCAGAATTTCGGGCAATGAGCAGTTCTTC	CSARISGNEQFF
once	TRBV28	TRBJ2-7	.	TGTGCCAGTGTGGGGCTGTACGAGCAGTACTTC	CASVGLYEQYF
.	TRBV19	TRBJ2-2	TRBD2	TGTGCCAGTAGTATTCGGGACCCGGCTAGCGGGAGATCCACCGGGGAGCTGTTTTTT	CASSIRDPASGRSTGELFF
.	TRBV2	TRBJ2-7	.	TGTGCCAGCAGTGATTGGCAGGCCTTTTTCTCCTACGAGCAGTACTTC	CASSDWQAFFSYEQYF
.	TRBV5-1	TRBJ2-3	.	TGCGCCAGCAGCCCGAGGGGGTCTAGCACAGATACGCAGTATTTT	CASSPRGSSTDTQYF
.	TRBV5-8	TRBJ1-2	.	TGTGCCAGCGGAGTCGGACAGAGCTATGGCTACACCTTC	CASGVGQSYGYTF
.	TRBV11-3	TRBJ2-1	TRBD1	TGTGCCAGCAGCACCAGGACAGGCCCCAGGGAGCAGTTCTTC	CASSTRTGPREQFF
.	TRBV5-1	TRBJ1-3	.	TGCGCCAGCAGCTTGGAGGCCCGAGTCTCTGGAAACACCATATATTTT	CASSLEARVSGNTIYF
.	TRBV18	TRBJ1-1	.	TGTGCCAGCTCCATATTACTCAGGGGTTACACTGAAGCTTTCTTT	CASSILLRGYTEAFF
.	TRBV27	TRBJ2-3	.	TGTGCCAGCAGTTTCCAGGGGAAAGGCACAGATACGCAGTATTTT	CASSFQGKGTDTQYF
.	TRBV7-2	TRBJ2-3	.	TGTGCCAGCAGGTCCAGCGGTTATACGCAGTATTTT	CASRSSGYTQYF
once	TRBV21-1	TRBJ2-1	.	TGTGCCAGCAGCAAAGTATCGGGACCCCTTCCCGTCAATGAGCAGTTCTTC	CASSKVSGPLPVNEQFF
.	TRBV5-1	TRBJ2-7	.	TGCGCCAGCAGCTCCGGGACTGTCGGCTACGAGCAGTACTTC	CASSSGTVGYEQYF
.	TRBV4-2	TRBJ1-2	.	TGTGCCAGCAGCCAAGACACTAACTATGGCTACACCTTC	CASSQDTNYGYTF
.	TRBV25-1	TRBJ2-6	TRBD2	TGTGCCAGCAGTGAGTCACGGGGGGGGACCTCTGGGGCCAACGTCCTGACTTTC	CASSESRGGTSGANVLTF
.	TRBV29-1	TRBJ2-2	TRBD2	TGCAGCGTCGGGACTAGCGGCACCGGGGAGCTGTTTTTT	CSVGTSGTGELFF
.	TRBV15	TRBJ1-4	TRBD1	TGTGCCACCAGCGTTACAGGGGGCTGGGGGGATGAAAAACTGTTTTTT	CATSVTGGWGDEKLFF
.	TRBV11-3	TRBJ2-5	TRBD2	TGTGCCAGCAGCTCCGGGACCTCGGGGGGGACCCAGTACTTC	CASSSGTSGGTQYF
.	TRBV14	TRBJ2-5	TRBD2	TGTGCCAGCAGCCGCGGACTAGCGGGAATCACGTGGGAGACCCAGTACTTC	CASSRGLAGITWETQYF
once	TRBV19	TRBJ1-2	.	TGTGCCAGTAAAGACCAGGGGAGCTATGGCTACACCTTC	CASKDQGSYGYTF
.	TRBV2	TRBJ1-4	TRBD1	TGTGCCAGCAGGACCAGACAGGGGCTAAATGAAAAACTGTTTTTT	CASRTRQGLNEKLFF
once	TRBV4-1	TRBJ1-2	.	TGCGCCAGCAGCCAAGACCGGGGATCCTATGGCTACACCTTC	CASSQDRGSYGYTF
few	TRBV5-5	TRBJ2-7	.	TGTGCCAGCAGCTTGTCGGACCACGAGCAGTACTTC	CASSLSDHEQYF
.	TRBV27	TRBJ2-4	.	TGTGCCAGCAGTCCCCTGTGGGGGGGCTTAGCCAAAAACATTCAGTACTTC	CASSPLWGGLAKNIQYF
.	TRBV21-1	TRBJ2-7	.	TGTGCCAGCAGCTGGGGTTCCCACGGCGAGCAGTACTTC	CASSWGSHGEQYF
.	TRBV6-1	TRBJ2-7	.	TGTGCCAGCAGTTATACCCACGAGCAGTACTTC	CASSYTHEQYF
.	TRBV7-6	TRBJ2-5	TRBD2	TGTGCCAGCAGCCCAACGGGACTAGCTCAAGAGACCCAGTACTTC	CASSPTGLAQETQYF
.	TRBV19	TRBJ2-1	.	TGTGCCAGTAGTCAAGGCACGAACAATGAGCAGTTCTTC	CASSQGTNNEQFF
.	TRBV7-6	TRBJ2-1	.	TGTGCCAGCAGCGCCCAGGGGCTGAGCTCCTACAATGAGCAGTTCTTC	CASSAQGLSSYNEQFF
once	TRBV25-1	TRBJ1-5	.	TGTGCCAGCAGTGTCGGAGGGAGTAAGATGCCCCAGCATTTT	CASSVGGSKMPQHF
.	TRBV5-1	TRBJ1-1	TRBD1	TGCGCCAGCAGCTTTGGGACAGGGCCCCCCACTGAAGCTTTCTTT	CASSFGTGPPTEAFF
.	TRBV7-3	TRBJ2-5	.	TGTGCCAGCAGTAGAGGACAGACGGAGACCCAGTACTTC	CASSRGQTETQYF
.	TRBV7-2	TRBJ1-1	.	TGTGCCAGCAGCTCCGGGGGGACAATTCGTGAAGCTTTCTTT	CASSSGGTIREAFF
.	TRBV11-2	TRBJ2-3	.	TGTGCCAGCAGCTTCCTGGGTGAGGGCACAGATACGCAGTATTTT	CASSFLGEGTDTQYF
.	TRBV11-3	TRBJ2-4	.	TGTGCCAGCAGCGAGGGGCCGGCCAAAAACATTCAGTACTTC	CASSEGPAKNIQYF
.	TRBV6-6	TRBJ2-2	.	TGTGCCAGCAGTACAGCAATCGGGGAGCTGTTTTTT	CASSTAIGELFF
.	TRBV18	TRBJ2-4	TRBD1	TGTGCCAGCTCACCAATTCCAGGGGGTAGCAAAAACATTCAGTACTTC	CASSPIPGGSKNIQYF
few	TRBV25-1	TRBJ1-2	.	TGTGCCAGCAGTGAAGGGGCGCGGGGCTACACCTTC	CASSEGARGYTF
.	TRBV15	TRBJ2-7	.	TGTGCCACCAGCGAGTGGGTCTCCTACGAGCAGTACTTC	CATSEWVSYEQYF
.	TRBV18	TRBJ1-4	TRBD1	TGTGCCAGCTCACCAGAGACAGGGGCTAAACTGTTTTTT	CASSPETGAKLFF
.	TRBV19	TRBJ1-3	.	TGTGCCAGTAGTATCGCAGGGCTTGGAAACACCATATATTTT	CASSIAGLGNTIYF
.	TRBV29-1	TRBJ2-1	.	TGCAGCGTCGAAGTCGGGACGAAACGGAATGAGCAGTTCTTC	CSVEVGTKRNEQFF
.	TRBV5-1	TRBJ1-1	.	TGCGCCAGCAGCTTAGGGTACACTGAAGCTTTCTTT	CASSLGYTEAFF
once	TRBV9	TRBJ2-5	.	TGTGCCAGCAGACCCCAAGAGACCCAGTACTTC	CASRPQETQYF
.	TRBV7-7	TRBJ2-5	.	TGTGCTAGCAGCTTAGCGTACCAAGAGACCCAGTACTTC	CASSLAYQETQYF
.	TRBV5-1	TRBJ2-5	.	TGCGCCAGCAGCAAAACCGGGATAAAAGAGACCCAGTACTTC	CASSKTGIKETQYF
.	TRBV6-5	TRBJ1-3	.	TGTGCCAGCGCCCCGGAAAGGGGAAACACCATATATTTT	CASAPERGNTIYF
.	TRBV28	TRBJ2-4	TRBD2	TGTGCCAGCAGCGAGGGACTAGCGGGGACAAAAAGAAACATTCAGTACTTC	CASSEGLAGTKRNIQYF
.	TRBV7-9	TRBJ2-1	TRBD2	TGTGCCAGCAGCTTAGAACTAGCGGGAGCAGGTGAGCAGTTCTTC	CASSLELAGAGEQFF
.	TRBV7-2	TRBJ2-3	TRBD2	TGTGCCAGCAGCCGGACTAGCGGGAGGTCAGATACGCAGTATTTT	CASSRTSGRSDTQYF
.	TRBV28	TRBJ2-1	TRBD2	TGTGCCAGCAGTCCAACTAGCGCCGCTAAACATGAGCAGTTCTTC	CASSPTSAAKHEQFF
.	TRBV30	TRBJ1-6	.	TGTGCCTCCCGTAAAGGGGGCTCCTATAATTCACCCCTCCACTTT	CASRKGGSYNSPLHF
.	TRBV6-1	TRBJ1-4	.	TGTGCAGCCGGGGTTCCCAATGAAAAACTGTTTTTT	CAAGVPNEKLFF
once	TRBV28	TRBJ1-2	TRBD1	TGTGCCAGCAGTTCTGGAGCCGGGACAGGGGTGCTGGGCTACACCTTC	CASSSGAGTGVLGYTF
once	TRBV6-5	TRBJ2-3	.	TGTGCCAGCAGCCGGACGAGGTCTACAGATACGCAGTATTTT	CASSRTRSTDTQYF
.	TRBV9	TRBJ2-1	TRBD2	TGTGCCAGCAGCGTACTAGCGGTTTACAATGAGCAGTTCTTC	CASSVLAVYNEQFF